This T cell receptor beta chain originates from a study of shared clonotypes between healthy human individuals (dated by TCRdb to the early 2020s). In the study overall: The cohort comprised a couple of women and a few men aged 18 to 49 years. Per donor, three plates each were used for CD4 naive and CD4 memory, two for CD8 naive, and one for CD8 memory. Different laboratories and diverse techniques were used to prepare libraries and sequence TCR repertoires, to increase sequencing depth and limit assay-specific biases. Per donor, leukapheresis produced somewhere between about 0.9 and 9.5 billion PBMCs. To estimate repertoire size and how much clonotypes are shared between individuals, the study performed deep sequencing of blood TCR repertoires from a handful of healthy adults. What the authors observed across the whole study: Pairwise subsampling led to the expectation that sequencing depth would affect the degree of clonotype sharing among donors. Compared with non-shared clonotypes, clonotypes shared by all four sorted-subset donors had higher generation probabilities. Because the study included only a small number of donors, the genetic and exposure-history diversity represented was limited. Across a few donors, approximately 5% of naive CD4, roughly 3.5% of naive CD8, approximately 2.5% of memory CD4, and 0.4% to 0.45% of memory CD8 clonotypes were shared. Sampling was restricted to blood, and TCR repertoires in tissues likely differ from the TCR repertoires found in blood. Even with the large sequencing depth, rarefaction of the sorted-subset datasets indicated that sequencing was incomplete. Estimated clonotype richness was generally larger for naive than for memory subsets.

About this clone: The antigen it binds to is not known. Base qualities are not recorded, but no much larger clone differs from it by a single base.

Using the deep immunoSEQ assay, TCR CDR3 regions were amplified from genomic DNA by multiplex PCR. Extracted genomic DNA from each cell subset was spread evenly across all wells of several immunoSEQ 96-well plates, with each plate serving as a replicate. For sorted subsets, each replicate PCR was loaded with 200 ng genomic DNA, equivalent to approximately 27,000 T cell genomes. The purified libraries were quantified using a Qubit 3.0 fluorometer, sized with a Bioanalyzer 2100, and then quantified again using the KAPA Library Quantification kit. Every immunoSEQ 96-well plate was sequenced on a dedicated single-read 150-cycle Illumina NextSeq 550 flow cell. Under the source paper's analysis protocol: Because the immunoSEQ output held only junctional sequences and lacked quality scores, the filtering could not match the filtering applied to full-length reads. To assign V/J genes and CDR3, sequences were annotated against IMGT germline references using PyIR, a Python wrapper for IgBLAST v1.9. Reads were filtered out if the reads had weak V/J assignments (E-value above 1e-6), no CDR3, stop codons, out-of-frame junctions, or ambiguous translated residues. V3J clonotypes were defined as sequences sharing an identical inferred V gene, J gene, and CDR3 amino acid sequence. Percentage overlap between repertoires was calculated by dividing the number of shared unique clonotypes by the size of the smaller repertoire. Three approaches were used to assess repertoire richness: RTK rarefaction, the Chao1 estimator, and Recon v2.1 estimates of unobserved clonotypes. Generation probabilities for all TCRbeta clonotypes obtained by the gDNA method from a few donors were computed using OLGA. The source is immuneACCESS, and TCRdb retained only in-frame sequences with V and J called. Part of the clones is not carried over; for the studies checked, unresolved V genes explain less than half of this, and the remainder is unexplained. V and J calls and clone size are those listed in that table; D and trimming were worked out from the DNA. The sample table lists approximately 2.3 million clones, approximately 95% of them with a count of one. 0.39% of the sample belongs to the ten largest clones.

The CDR3, from cysteine to phenylalanine, totals 14 residues. Only the CDR3 portion is preserved as DNA: 42 bases, with reading frame beginning at the first base. The donors were healthy, HIV-negative adults with no recently reported acute infections or vaccinations. Only Caucasian adults living in Nashville, Tennessee, USA were represented among the donors. Magnetic negative selection was used to enrich CD4+ T cells, after which naive cells were positively selected on CD45RA and the negative fraction became the memory subset. Blood was obtained by leukapheresis, after which PBMCs were separated by Ficoll-Histopaque density gradient centrifugation and cryopreserved in liquid nitrogen vapor phase. Analytical flow cytometry was used to check the purity and quantity of each magnetically sorted T cell population. From each sorted fraction, genomic DNA was isolated and quantified by UV absorbance on a Nanodrop 2000c.

The sequencing sample was made of naive CD4+ T cells from PBMCs. What the cell subset or site label conveys for this sample: CD45RA+ positively selected. This sequence uses TRBV21-1 and TRBJ2-3. TRBV21-1 is flagged as a pseudogene. The TCR sequence derives from a man aged 18 to 35 in good health. Some clones in this sample may be carry-over from other donors' samples. The bases are TGTGCCAGCGGCTCGGGGCCTACAGCAGATACGCAGTATTTT. This translates into CASGSGPTADTQYF.